The 4 T cell receptor beta chains presented below share a single source sample, sequenced in a study of cytomegalovirus exposure and HLA in healthy donors. Sequenced by immunoSEQ multiplex PCR; TCRdb stores in-frame clones only, minus some. The profile shows 190,000 or so clones, roughly 80% of them singletons. The specimen sequenced was PBMCs. The receptors derive from a young woman in good health and CMV-seropositive.

V gene TRBV4-1 combines with J gene TRBJ2-1; perhaps TRBD2 as D (6 bases). V was shortened by 0 bases and J by 6 bases, with 15 bases between the two germline ends. CDR1 and CDR2 from the germline V gene are MGHRA and YSYEKL. The CDR3 is made up of 16 amino acids. CDR3 sequence reads: CASSQEYGGVLNEQFF. DNA for the CDR3: TGCGCCAGCAGCCAAGAATACGGAGGGGTGCTCAATGAGCAGTTCTTC.

The chain carries TRBV20-1 and TRBJ2-7; the match to TRBD2 covers 8 bases. The CDR3 spans 11 residues. CDR1 is DFQATT, CDR2 SNEGSKA, per germline (reference sequence). The V segment lost 6 bases and the J segment 3 bases; nucleotides outside the gene matches: 1. CDR3 protein: CSARGGYEQYF. The CDR3 DNA reads TGCAGTGCCCGGGGGGGCTACGAGCAGTACTTC.

This chain connects TRBV9 to TRBJ2-3; TRBD2 matches 14 bases. The CDR3 is 17 residues long. V dropped 4 bases and J dropped 4; count of bases not matched to a gene: 8. The germline CDR1 and CDR2 sequences are SGDLS and YYNGEE. The CDR3 DNA follows: TGTGCCAGCAGCCCTGGACTAGCGGGGGGTACCCCAGATACGCAGTATTTT. Its translation is CASSPGLAGGTPDTQYF.

The chain's CDR3 is CASSLGSGGPSYNEQFF. The CDR3 bases are TGTGCCAGCAGCTTAGGTTCCGGGGGGCCCTCCTACAATGAGCAGTTCTTC. This chain uses TRBV13 with TRBJ2-1, with a weak D call TRBD2 (7 bases). The germline gives CDR1 PRHDT, CDR2 FYEKMQ (reference sequence). Trimming removed 0 bases from V and 0 bases from J, with 12 bases in between. The CDR3 covers 17 residues.